This TCR beta chain came from a study of blood T cell repertoires in COVID-19. For the study at large: Sites in the United States, Italy and Spain provided acute and convalescent COVID-19 samples. PBMCs, B-cell-depleted T cells, or T cells were the source of the cDNA or gDNA that made up the material.

Enrolment of Seattle patients took place during active infection, and they were followed longitudinally. Original processing notes: How many nucleated cells were present was estimated from reference gene primer amplification. The assay was immunoSEQ multiplex PCR, and TCRdb's table has in-frame clones only and misses some. V and J calls and clone size are given by that table; D and trimming were obtained from the DNA. The sample holds around 260,000 clones, about 87% seen once. Unmatched junction bases numbered 0, after V lost 0 bases and J lost 0 bases. The CDR3 has 16 residues. The germline gives CDR1 ENHRY, CDR2 SYGVKD.

The sequenced sample was peripheral blood. The J gene is TRBJ1-5, the V gene TRBV10-3; 9 nucleotides line up with TRBD1. This TCR was sampled from an older woman with COVID-19, enrolled during active disease. CDR3 protein: CAISESTGGSNQPQHF. CDR3 nucleotide sequence: TGTGCCATCAGTGAGTCGACAGGGGGTAGCAATCAGCCCCAGCATTTT.